This TCR beta chain comes out of a study of blood T cell repertoires in COVID-19 (TCRdb year 2020). General notes on the study: Samples covering the acute and convalescent phases of COVID-19 were provided by collaborators in the United States, Italy and Spain. The prospective study material was composed of cDNA or gDNA derived from T cells, B-cell-depleted T cells, or PBMCs. The dataset comprised deeply sampled blood TCRbeta repertoires from subjects exposed to, actively infected with, or recovered from COVID-19. The repertoires were made available in a free public database intended to serve as a resource for research on the immune response to SARS-CoV-2. The samples were drawn from two sources: the first 160 participants of the ongoing ImmuneRACE study, and some 1,300 subjects contributed by 6 global collaborators. A de-identified subject ID, COVID-19 status, age in years and sex were almost always included in the sample metadata. HLA class I and class II types, where available, came from metadata supplied by the sample provider rather than from assay-based typing.

The germline V gene gives CDR1 as SGHAT and CDR2 as FQNNGV. The CDR3 goes from the cysteine to the phenylalanine over 16 residues. The sequence is cut down to CDR3 DNA, 48 bases in frame from base 1. The germline ends are 12 bases apart after V is trimmed by 1 base and J by 0 bases. Enrolling through a virtual design, the prospective study's participants ranged in age from roughly 18 to 89 years and lived across roughly 24 United States geographic areas. In the prospective study, cohorts were assigned on the basis of participant-reported clinical history obtained from a screening survey and a study questionnaire. For ImmuneRACE Cohort 3, a participant was defined as recovered based on two consecutive negative NP/OP PCR tests, clearance by a healthcare professional, or resolution of symptoms. In the prospective study, mobile phlebotomists collected whole blood, serum and a nasopharyngeal or oropharyngeal swab from each participant. Additional blood draws and questionnaires over an approximately two-month period could optionally be provided by prospective study participants. Before DNA extraction, blood samples from the prospective study were shipped at room temperature or frozen.

About this clone itself: The clone's antigen remains unknown. The record has no base qualities; no much larger clone is one base away.

TCRbeta CDR3 regions were amplified from genomic DNA using the immunoSEQ Assay, a bias-controlled multiplex PCR. The published analysis was carried out like this. The number of nucleated cells in each sample was estimated by amplification of reference gene primers within the assay. To quantify the absolute abundance of each unique TCRbeta CDR3 rearrangement, sequence reads were collapsed and filtered. Productive Simpson clonality was computed per sample as the square root of Simpson's diversity index over productive rearrangements. TCRdb carries this immuneACCESS record with in-frame sequences only. Its versions omit some clonotypes, under half of them owing to an unresolved V gene in the studies checked, with the rest unexplained. That table supplies the V and J calls and clone size; D and trimming were determined from the DNA. Here the sample has approximately 380,000 clones; 88% occur a single time. The ten largest clones add up to 1.2% of the sample.

What the research found in general, with its limitations: The amount of clinical and demographic metadata varied by source and participant and was provided uncurated.

The rearranged chain carries TRBV11-2 and TRBJ1-1; the D gene is perhaps TRBD1, from 5 matching bases. The receptor comes from a woman aged 18-30 years who had recovered from COVID-19. Sequenced input: PBMCs or T cells enriched from blood (not recorded which). CDR3 loop: CASSLGAGTMNTEAFF. Read as DNA, the sequence is TGTGCCAGCAGCTTAGGCGCCGGGACTATGAACACTGAAGCTTTCTTT.